This T cell receptor beta chain was profiled in a study of patients and donors after allogeneic stem cell transplantation. The CDR3 is made up of 14 amino acids. V lost 0 bases to trimming and J lost 2 bases, with 8 bases between them. The V gene's germline CDR1 is MNHEY and CDR2 SVGEGT. One entry per CDR3 protein results from TCRdb running MiXCR on the RT-PCR reads. The sample records some 880,000 distinct CDR3 sequences, more than 15% being singletons. This chain uses TRBV6-2 or TRBV6-3 with TRBJ2-7; D ambiguous. The sequenced sample was blood, either unsorted or a sorted T cell fraction (not recorded which). The receptor was derived from a human donor who was either an allogeneic HSCT recipient or a stem cell or donor lymphocyte infusion donor (not recorded which). It is not recorded whose cells these are; they may come from a transplant donor. CDR3 amino acids: CASSYSIGAYEQYF. Written as DNA, the CDR3 is TGTGCCAGCAGTTACTCGATTGGCGCCTACGAGCAGTACTTC.